These T cell receptor beta chains were read from a single sample in a study of cytomegalovirus exposure and HLA in healthy donors. TCRdb's copy holds only in-frame clones and misses some; the assay was immunoSEQ multiplex PCR. The sample shows 130,000 to 150,000 clones, 73% of them seen only once. The sample comprised PBMCs. The source of these receptors is a human donor in good health. The CDR3 runs from the conserved cysteine through the conserved F or W. D genes are given only for firm matches. The size of a clone is reported for some rows only, either as once, few or many, or as a class for expanded clones.

>TRBD1|TRBJ2-5|.|TRBV27
TGTGCCAGCAGTGGACCAGACAGGGGTCGTGAGACCCAGTACTTC
CASSGPDRGRETQYF
>.|TRBJ2-3|.|TRBV5-8
TGTGCCAGCAGCTTGGGACTGACAGCCGACACAGATACGCAGTATTTT
CASSLGLTADTDTQYF
>TRBD1|TRBJ2-7|.|TRBV5-1
TGCGCCAGCAGCTTGGAGGGACAGGGGGCCCACGAGCAGTACTTC
CASSLEGQGAHEQYF
>.|TRBJ1-5|.|TRBV6-1
TGTGCCAGCAGAGGGGGACACCTTAGCAATCAGCCCCAGCATTTT
CASRGGHLSNQPQHF
>TRBD2|TRBJ2-7|.|TRBV7-9
TGTGCCAGCAGCTTAACACTAGCGGGAGGAGAGCAGTACTTC
CASSLTLAGGEQYF
>TRBD2|TRBJ2-3|once|TRBV11-2
TGTGCCAGCAGGACTAGCGGGGCAGATACGCAGTATTTT
CASRTSGADTQYF
>.|TRBJ1-1|.|TRBV6-5
TGTGCCAGCAGTTACCCGGGGGGGATGGCTGAAGCTTTCTTT
CASSYPGGMAEAFF
>TRBD1|TRBJ1-2|.|TRBV4-2
TGTGCCAGCAGCCAAGATAGTGGGCGGGGGACAGGGCCCAACTATGGCTACACCTTC
CASSQDSGRGTGPNYGYTF
>TRBD1|TRBJ1-1|.|TRBV5-1
TGCGCCAGCAGCTTGGGACAGGGGATGAACACTGAAGCTTTCTTT
CASSLGQGMNTEAFF
>TRBD1|TRBJ1-2|.|TRBV6-1
TGTGCCAGCAGTGAATTAGATGGGACAGGGTATGGCTACACCTTC
CASSELDGTGYGYTF
>.|TRBJ2-7|.|TRBV6-5
TGTGCCAGCAGTAATCACAGGGACTCCTACGAGCAGTACTTC
CASSNHRDSYEQYF
>.|TRBJ2-2|.|TRBV7-7
TGTGCTAGCAGCTTAGCGCAAACAGGGTTCGGGGAGCTGTTTTTT
CASSLAQTGFGELFF
>.|TRBJ2-1|.|TRBV5-4
TGTGCCAGCAGCTTGGCCGGAGGGGTGCAGTTCTTC
CASSLAGGVQFF
>TRBD2|TRBJ2-5|.|TRBV11-2
TGTGCCAGCAGCTCCCAGGGACTAGGGGAGACCCAGTACTTC
CASSSQGLGETQYF
>.|TRBJ1-1|few|TRBV6-1
TGTGCCAGCAGTGGAAGTCGGGACACTGAAGCTTTCTTT
CASSGSRDTEAFF
>.|TRBJ2-7|few|TRBV5-4
TGTGCCAGCAGCTTGGATCGCGGTGGATTCCACGAGCAGTACTTC
CASSLDRGGFHEQYF
>.|TRBJ2-7|few|TRBV11-2
TGTGCCAGCAGCTTTGGACTGGACGTGGGAAACGAGCAGTACTTC
CASSFGLDVGNEQYF
>TRBD1|TRBJ2-7|.|TRBV7-9
TGTGCCAGCAAGGTTGCAGGGGGTCCCTACGAGCAGTACTTC
CASKVAGGPYEQYF
>.|TRBJ2-1|.|TRBV2
TGTGCCAGCAGTGATGAGGCTAGCTCCTACAATGAGCAGTTCTTC
CASSDEASSYNEQFF
>.|TRBJ2-7|.|TRBV30
TGTGCCTGGAGTGTAGACAACACCTACGAGCAGTACTTC
CAWSVDNTYEQYF
>TRBD2|TRBJ2-3|few|TRBV9
TGTGCCAGCAGCGCAACCTCCGGGACTACCACAGATACGCAGTATTTT
CASSATSGTTTDTQYF
>TRBD2|TRBJ2-1|.|TRBV9
TGTGCCAGCAGCCCAGGGACTAGCTCGAGCTCCTACAATGAGCAGTTCTTC
CASSPGTSSSSYNEQFF
>TRBD1|TRBJ1-2|.|TRBV9
TGTGCCAGCAGCGTAGGAGGACAGGGCTATGGCTACACCTTC
CASSVGGQGYGYTF
>TRBD2|TRBJ2-7|.|TRBV28
TGTGCCAGCAGTTTGACTACTAGCGGGGTAACCTACGAGCAGTACTTC
CASSLTTSGVTYEQYF
>.|TRBJ1-3|.|TRBV6-6
TGTGCCAGCCGGAGGACTGACGGAAACACCATATATTTT
CASRRTDGNTIYF
>.|TRBJ2-7|.|TRBV14
TGTGCCAGCAGCCAAGATCATTACGAGCAGTACTTC
CASSQDHYEQYF
>.|TRBJ1-1|.|TRBV29-1
TGCAGCGTTCCCCCCCTTTTCGGGGAGACTGAAGCTTTCTTT
CSVPPLFGETEAFF
>TRBD1|TRBJ1-1|.|TRBV4-1
TGCGCCAGCAGCCGGACAGGGGGGAGAAACACTGAAGCTTTCTTT
CASSRTGGRNTEAFF
>.|TRBJ1-3|.|TRBV30
TGTGCCTGGAGTGACCCCCGGGGAGGGGCAAACCATAGCTCTGGAAACACCATATATTTT
CAWSDPRGGANHSSGNTIYF
>TRBD2|TRBJ2-1|.|TRBV7-2
TGTGCCAGCAGCTTAGCGGGACTAGCGGACAATGAGCAGTTCTTC
CASSLAGLADNEQFF
>TRBD2|TRBJ2-7|.|TRBV7-8
TGTGCCAGCAGCTTATCTAATCTCGGACTAGCGGGATACGAGCAGTACTTC
CASSLSNLGLAGYEQYF
>.|TRBJ1-5|.|TRBV6-1
TGTGCCAGTTTGCCGGGGGGCAATCAGCCCCAGCATTTT
CASLPGGNQPQHF
>TRBD1|TRBJ2-2|few|TRBV6-5
TGTGCCAGCAGTTACCCGGACAGGGGGCTTGGCGGGGAGCTGTTTTTT
CASSYPDRGLGGELFF
>.|TRBJ2-3|.|TRBV13
TGTGCCAGCAGCTTAAAAGAGCAGGGCACAGATACGCAGTATTTT
CASSLKEQGTDTQYF
>TRBD2|TRBJ2-2|.|TRBV5-1
TGCGCCAGCAGCCCTACCGGGACTAGACGCACCGGGGAGCTGTTTTTT
CASSPTGTRRTGELFF
>TRBD1|TRBJ2-3|.|TRBV11-3
TGTGCCAGCAGCGATTACGGACAGGACACAGATACGCAGTATTTT
CASSDYGQDTDTQYF
>.|TRBJ1-2|.|TRBV7-6
TGTGCCAGCGGATCAGGGAACCTCTATGGCTACACCTTC
CASGSGNLYGYTF
>TRBD1|TRBJ2-1|once|TRBV28
TGTGCCAGCAACCGACAGGGATGGAATGAGCAGTTCTTC
CASNRQGWNEQFF
>.|TRBJ2-3|.|TRBV29-1
TGCAGCGTTGATTTCGCAGATACGCAGTATTTT
CSVDFADTQYF
>.|TRBJ2-7|.|TRBV6-1
TGTGCCAGCACTCGAATCACCGGGACTCCCCCCGAGCAGTACTTC
CASTRITGTPPEQYF
>TRBD2|TRBJ2-7|.|TRBV2
TGTGCCAGCAGGGGACTAGCGGGTCTTGGGGAGCAGTACTTC
CASRGLAGLGEQYF
>.|TRBJ1-3|.|TRBV12-5
TGTGCTAGTGGTTTCCCTCCGGGGGAGTCTGGAAACACCATATATTTT
CASGFPPGESGNTIYF
>.|TRBJ1-2|.|TRBV9
TGTGCCAGCAGCGTAGTGGAGGGTAACTATGGCTACACCTTC
CASSVVEGNYGYTF
>TRBD1|TRBJ1-1|.|TRBV5-1
TGCGCCAGCAGCCACACCGGGACAGGGGGCCATACTGAAGCTTTCTTT
CASSHTGTGGHTEAFF
>.|TRBJ2-3|.|TRBV7-8
TGTGCCAGCAGCTCCGGACTCGACCCGAGCACAGATACGCAGTATTTT
CASSSGLDPSTDTQYF
>TRBD1|TRBJ1-2|once|TRBV7-9
TGTGCCAGCAGCCACGGGACAGGATTCTATGGCTACACCTTC
CASSHGTGFYGYTF
>.|TRBJ2-7|.|TRBV11-2
TGTGCCAGCAGCCACAGAGCTTACGAGCAGTACTTC
CASSHRAYEQYF
>.|TRBJ2-3|few|TRBV11-2
TGTGCCAGCAACCCTAGTAGCCCTCGCACAGATACGCAGTATTTT
CASNPSSPRTDTQYF
>TRBD2|TRBJ2-1|few|TRBV6-5
TGTGCCAGCAGTTCACTAGCGGGAGGCCACAATGAGCAGTTCTTC
CASSSLAGGHNEQFF
>TRBD1|TRBJ1-2|.|TRBV6-5
TGTGCCAGCAGTTACGGGGACAGGAATGGCTACACCTTC
CASSYGDRNGYTF
>.|TRBJ1-2|few|TRBV4-1
TGCGCCAGCAGTCCCGGGGAGCTAGGTGGCTACACCTTC
CASSPGELGGYTF
>TRBD2|TRBJ2-7|few|TRBV27
TGTGCCAGCAGTTGGACTCCGGGAGGAGCCTACGAGCAGTACTTC
CASSWTPGGAYEQYF
>TRBD1|TRBJ2-7|.|TRBV4-1
TGCGCCAGCAGCGGAGGACAGGGTTCCGAGCAGTACTTC
CASSGGQGSEQYF
>.|TRBJ1-1|.|TRBV6-1
TGTGCCAGCAGTGGACAGGTAAACACTGAAGCTTTCTTT
CASSGQVNTEAFF
>.|TRBJ2-2|.|TRBV11-2
TGTGCCAGCAGTTTCCAGGGGGGGAACACCGGGGAGCTGTTTTTT
CASSFQGGNTGELFF
>TRBD2|TRBJ2-1|.|TRBV11-2
TGTGCCAGCAGCCCCGGGACTAGCGGGAGAAGTAGGGTGAATGAGCAGTTCTTC
CASSPGTSGRSRVNEQFF
>TRBD2|TRBJ2-3|.|TRBV27
TGTGCCAGCAGTAGGAAAGGGGGCGGGAGGGGCCCCCCCGCAGGTACGCAGTATTTT
CASSRKGGGRGPPAGTQYF
>.|TRBJ2-1|few|TRBV6-1
TGTGCCAGCAGTGATAGTGCAAATGAGCAGTTCTTC
CASSDSANEQFF
>TRBD1|TRBJ1-1|.|TRBV29-1
TGCAGCGCCAGGACAGGGCCGTCCGACACTGAAGCTTTCTTT
CSARTGPSDTEAFF